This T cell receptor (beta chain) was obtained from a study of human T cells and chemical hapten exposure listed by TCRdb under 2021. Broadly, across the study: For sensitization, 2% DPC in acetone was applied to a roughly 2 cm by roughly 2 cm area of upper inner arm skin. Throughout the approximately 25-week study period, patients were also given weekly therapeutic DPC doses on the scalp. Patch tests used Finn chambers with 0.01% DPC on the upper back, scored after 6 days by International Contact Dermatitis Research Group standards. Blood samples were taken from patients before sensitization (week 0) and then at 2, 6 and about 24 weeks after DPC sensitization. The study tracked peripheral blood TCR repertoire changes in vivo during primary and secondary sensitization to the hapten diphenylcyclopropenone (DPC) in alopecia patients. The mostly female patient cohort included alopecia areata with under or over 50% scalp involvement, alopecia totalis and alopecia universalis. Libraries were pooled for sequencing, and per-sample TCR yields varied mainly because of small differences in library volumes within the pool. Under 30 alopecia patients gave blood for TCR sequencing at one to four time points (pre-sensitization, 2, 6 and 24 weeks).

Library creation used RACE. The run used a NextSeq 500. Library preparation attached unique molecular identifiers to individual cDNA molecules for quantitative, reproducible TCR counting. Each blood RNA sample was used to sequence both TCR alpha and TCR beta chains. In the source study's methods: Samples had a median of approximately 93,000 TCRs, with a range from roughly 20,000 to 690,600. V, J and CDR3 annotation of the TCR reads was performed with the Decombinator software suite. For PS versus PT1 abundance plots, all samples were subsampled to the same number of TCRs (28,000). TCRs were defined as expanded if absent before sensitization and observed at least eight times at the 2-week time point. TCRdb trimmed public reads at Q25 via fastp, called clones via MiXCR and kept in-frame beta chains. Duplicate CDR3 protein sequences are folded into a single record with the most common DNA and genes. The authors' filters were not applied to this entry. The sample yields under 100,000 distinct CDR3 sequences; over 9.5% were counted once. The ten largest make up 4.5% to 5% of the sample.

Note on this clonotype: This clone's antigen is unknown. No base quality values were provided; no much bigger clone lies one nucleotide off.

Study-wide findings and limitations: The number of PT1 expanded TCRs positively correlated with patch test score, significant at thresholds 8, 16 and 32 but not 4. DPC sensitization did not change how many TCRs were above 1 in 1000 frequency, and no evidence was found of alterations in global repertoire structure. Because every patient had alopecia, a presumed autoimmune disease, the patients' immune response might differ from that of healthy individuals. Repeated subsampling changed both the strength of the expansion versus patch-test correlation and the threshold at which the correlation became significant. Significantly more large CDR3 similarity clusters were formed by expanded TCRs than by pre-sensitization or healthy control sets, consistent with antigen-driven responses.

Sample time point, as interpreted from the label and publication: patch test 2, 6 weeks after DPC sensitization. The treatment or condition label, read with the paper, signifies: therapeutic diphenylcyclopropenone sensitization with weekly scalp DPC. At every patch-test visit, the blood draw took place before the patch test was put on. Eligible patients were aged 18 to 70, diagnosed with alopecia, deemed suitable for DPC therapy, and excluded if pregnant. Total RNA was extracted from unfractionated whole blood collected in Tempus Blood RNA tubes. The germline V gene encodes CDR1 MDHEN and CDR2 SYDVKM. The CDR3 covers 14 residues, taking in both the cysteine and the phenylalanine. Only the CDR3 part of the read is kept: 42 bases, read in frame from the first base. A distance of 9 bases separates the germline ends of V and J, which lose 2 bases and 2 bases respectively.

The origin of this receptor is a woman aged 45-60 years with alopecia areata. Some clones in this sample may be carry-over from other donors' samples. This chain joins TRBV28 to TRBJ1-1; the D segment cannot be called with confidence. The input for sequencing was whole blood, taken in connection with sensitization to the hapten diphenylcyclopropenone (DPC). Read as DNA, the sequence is TGTGCCAGCAGTTTAGCCAGGCTAAACACTGAAGCTTTCTTT. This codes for CASSLARLNTEAFF.